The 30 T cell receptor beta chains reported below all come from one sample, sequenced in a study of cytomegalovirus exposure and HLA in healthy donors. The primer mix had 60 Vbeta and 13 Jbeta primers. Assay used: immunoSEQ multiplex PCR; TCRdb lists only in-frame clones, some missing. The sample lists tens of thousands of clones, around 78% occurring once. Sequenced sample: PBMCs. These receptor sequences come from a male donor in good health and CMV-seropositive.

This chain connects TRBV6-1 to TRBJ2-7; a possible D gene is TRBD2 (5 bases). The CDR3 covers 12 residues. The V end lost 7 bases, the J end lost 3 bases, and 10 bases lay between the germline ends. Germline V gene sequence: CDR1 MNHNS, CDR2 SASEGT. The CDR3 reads CASIEGVYEQYF. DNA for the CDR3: TGTGCCAGCATAGAGGGAGTCTACGAGCAGTACTTC.

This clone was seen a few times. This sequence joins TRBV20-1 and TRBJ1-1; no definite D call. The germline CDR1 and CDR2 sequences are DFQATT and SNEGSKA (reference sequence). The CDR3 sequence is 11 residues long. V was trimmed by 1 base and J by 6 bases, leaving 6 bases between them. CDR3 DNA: TGCAGTGCTAGAGGTACGGCTGAAGCTTTCTTT. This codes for CSARGTAEAFF.

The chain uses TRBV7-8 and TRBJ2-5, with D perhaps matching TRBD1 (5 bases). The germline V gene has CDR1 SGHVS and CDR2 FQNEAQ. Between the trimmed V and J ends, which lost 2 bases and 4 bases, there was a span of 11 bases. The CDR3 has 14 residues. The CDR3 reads CASSLFIQGETQYF. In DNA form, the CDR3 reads TGTGCCAGCAGCTTATTTATCCAGGGAGAGACCCAGTACTTC.

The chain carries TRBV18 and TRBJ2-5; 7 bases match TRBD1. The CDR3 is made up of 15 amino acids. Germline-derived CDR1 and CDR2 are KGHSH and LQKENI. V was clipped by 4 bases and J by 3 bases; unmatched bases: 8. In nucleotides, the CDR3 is TGTGCCAGCTCACAAAACAGGGGACCGGAAGAGACCCAGTACTTC. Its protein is CASSQNRGPEETQYF.

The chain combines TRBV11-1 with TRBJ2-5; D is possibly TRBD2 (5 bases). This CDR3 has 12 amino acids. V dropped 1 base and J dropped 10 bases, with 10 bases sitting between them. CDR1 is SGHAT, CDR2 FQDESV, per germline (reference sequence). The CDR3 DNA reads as TGTGCCAGCAGCTTAGAAGACGGAGGCCAGTACTTC. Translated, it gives CASSLEDGGQYF.

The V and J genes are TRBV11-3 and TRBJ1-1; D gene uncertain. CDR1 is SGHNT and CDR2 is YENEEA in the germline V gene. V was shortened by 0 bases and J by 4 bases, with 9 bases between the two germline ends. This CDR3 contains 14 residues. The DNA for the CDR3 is TGTGCCAGCAGCTTAGATCACGGGGTCACTGAAGCTTTCTTT. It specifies CASSLDHGVTEAFF.

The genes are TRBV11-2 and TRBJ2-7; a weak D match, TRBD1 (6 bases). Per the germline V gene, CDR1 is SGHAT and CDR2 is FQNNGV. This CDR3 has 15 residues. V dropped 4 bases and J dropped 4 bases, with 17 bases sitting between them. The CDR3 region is CASSSTGTRTYEQYF. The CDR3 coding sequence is TGTGCCAGCAGCTCAACCGGGACAAGGACTTACGAGCAGTACTTC.

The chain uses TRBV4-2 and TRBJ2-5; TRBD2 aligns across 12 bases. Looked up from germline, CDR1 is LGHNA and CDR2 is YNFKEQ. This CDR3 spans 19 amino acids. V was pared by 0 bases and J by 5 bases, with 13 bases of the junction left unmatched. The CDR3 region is CASSQERLAGGPVGETQYF. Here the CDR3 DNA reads TGTGCCAGCAGCCAAGAAAGGCTAGCGGGAGGGCCGGTTGGTGAGACCCAGTACTTC.

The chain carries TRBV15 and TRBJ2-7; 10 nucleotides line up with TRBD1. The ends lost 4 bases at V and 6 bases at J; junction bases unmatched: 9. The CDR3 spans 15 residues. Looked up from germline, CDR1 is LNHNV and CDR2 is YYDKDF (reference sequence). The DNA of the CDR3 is TGTGCCACCAGCAAGGCCGGGACAGGGGCCAGCGAGCAGTACTTC. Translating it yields CATSKAGTGASEQYF.

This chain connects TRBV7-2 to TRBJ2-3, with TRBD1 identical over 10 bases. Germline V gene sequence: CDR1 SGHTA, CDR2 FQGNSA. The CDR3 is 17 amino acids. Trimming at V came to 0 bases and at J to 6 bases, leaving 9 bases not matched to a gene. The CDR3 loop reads CASSLALGTGAWDTQYF. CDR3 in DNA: TGTGCCAGCAGCTTAGCGCTTGGGACAGGGGCTTGGGATACGCAGTATTTT.

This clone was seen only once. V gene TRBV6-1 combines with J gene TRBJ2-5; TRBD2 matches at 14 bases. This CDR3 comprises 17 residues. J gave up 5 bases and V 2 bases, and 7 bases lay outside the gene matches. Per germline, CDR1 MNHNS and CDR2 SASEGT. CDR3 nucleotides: TGTGCCAGCAGTGAATTAAGACTAGCGGGAGGGGCGGAGACCCAGTACTTC. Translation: CASSELRLAGGAETQYF.

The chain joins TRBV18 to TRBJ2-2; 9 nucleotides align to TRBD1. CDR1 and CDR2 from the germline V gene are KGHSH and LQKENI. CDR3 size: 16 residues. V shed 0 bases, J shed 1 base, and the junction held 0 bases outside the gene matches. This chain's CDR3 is CASSPPGQGNTGELFF. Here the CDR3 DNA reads TGTGCCAGCTCACCACCGGGACAGGGGAACACCGGGGAGCTGTTTTTT. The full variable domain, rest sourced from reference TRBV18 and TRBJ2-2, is NAGVMQNPRHLVRRRGQEARLRCSPMKGHSHVYWYRQLPEEGLKFMVYLQKENIIDESGMPKERFSAEFPKEGPSILRIQQVVRGDSAAYFCASSPPGQGNTGELFFGEGSRLTVL.

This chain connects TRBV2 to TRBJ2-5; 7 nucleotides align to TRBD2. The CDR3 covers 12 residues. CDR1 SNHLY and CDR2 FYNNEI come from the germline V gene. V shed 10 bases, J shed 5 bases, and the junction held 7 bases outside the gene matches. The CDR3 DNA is TGTGCCATTAAAGATAGCGGGGAGACCCAGTACTTC. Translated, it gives CAIKDSGETQYF.

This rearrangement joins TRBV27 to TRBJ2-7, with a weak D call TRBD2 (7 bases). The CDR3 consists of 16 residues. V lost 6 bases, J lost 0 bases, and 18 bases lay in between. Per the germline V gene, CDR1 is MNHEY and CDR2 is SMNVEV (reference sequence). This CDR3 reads CASSLPGGLGSYEQYF. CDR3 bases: TGTGCCAGCAGCCTACCCGGGGGGCTGGGCTCCTACGAGCAGTACTTC.

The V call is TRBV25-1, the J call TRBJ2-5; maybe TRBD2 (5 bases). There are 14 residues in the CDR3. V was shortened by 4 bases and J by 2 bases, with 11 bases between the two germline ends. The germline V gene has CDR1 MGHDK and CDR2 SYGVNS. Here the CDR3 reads CASSGALAQETQYF. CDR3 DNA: TGTGCCAGCAGTGGGGCTCTAGCACAAGAGACCCAGTACTTC.

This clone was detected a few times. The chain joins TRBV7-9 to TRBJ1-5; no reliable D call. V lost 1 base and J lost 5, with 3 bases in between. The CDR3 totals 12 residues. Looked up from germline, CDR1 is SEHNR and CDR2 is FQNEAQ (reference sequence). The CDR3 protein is CASSLVDQPQHF. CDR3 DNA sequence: TGTGCCAGCAGCTTAGTAGATCAGCCCCAGCATTTT. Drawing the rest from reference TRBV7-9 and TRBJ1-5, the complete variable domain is DTGVSQNPRHKITKRGQNVTFRCDPISEHNRLYWYRQTLGQGPEFLTYFQNEAQLEKSRLLSDRFSAERPKGSFSTLEIQRTEQGDSAMYLCASSLVDQPQHFGDGTRLSIL.

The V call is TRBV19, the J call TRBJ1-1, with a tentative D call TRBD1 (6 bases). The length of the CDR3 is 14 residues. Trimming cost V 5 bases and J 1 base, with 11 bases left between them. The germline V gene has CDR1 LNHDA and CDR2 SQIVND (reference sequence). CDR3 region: CASSGTRGNTEAFF. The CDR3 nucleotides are TGTGCCAGTAGTGGAACCAGGGGGAACACTGAAGCTTTCTTT. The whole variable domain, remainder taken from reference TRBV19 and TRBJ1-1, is DGGITQSPKYLFRKEGQNVTLSCEQNLNHDAMYWYRQDPGQGLRLIYYSQIVNDFQKGDIAEGYSVSREKKESFPLTVTSAQKNPTAFYLCASSGTRGNTEAFFGQGTRLTVV.

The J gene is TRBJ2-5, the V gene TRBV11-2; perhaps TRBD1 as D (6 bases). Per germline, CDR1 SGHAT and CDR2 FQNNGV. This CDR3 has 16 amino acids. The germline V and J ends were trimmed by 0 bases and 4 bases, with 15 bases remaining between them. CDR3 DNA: TGTGCCAGCAGCTTAGACAGGGGCGGATTTGGAGAGACCCAGTACTTC. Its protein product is CASSLDRGGFGETQYF.

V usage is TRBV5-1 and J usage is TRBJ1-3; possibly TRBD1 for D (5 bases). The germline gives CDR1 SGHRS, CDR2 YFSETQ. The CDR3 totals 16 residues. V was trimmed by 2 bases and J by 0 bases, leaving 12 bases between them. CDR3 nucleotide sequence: TGCGCCAGCAGCTTCGGAGAGCAGGGCTCTGGAAACACCATATATTTT. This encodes CASSFGEQGSGNTIYF. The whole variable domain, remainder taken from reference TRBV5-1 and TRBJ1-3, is KAGVTQTPRYLIKTRGQQVTLSCSPISGHRSVSWYQQTPGQGLQFLFEYFSETQRNKGNFPGRFSGRQFSNSRSEMNVSTLELGDSALYLCASSFGEQGSGNTIYFGEGSWLTVV.

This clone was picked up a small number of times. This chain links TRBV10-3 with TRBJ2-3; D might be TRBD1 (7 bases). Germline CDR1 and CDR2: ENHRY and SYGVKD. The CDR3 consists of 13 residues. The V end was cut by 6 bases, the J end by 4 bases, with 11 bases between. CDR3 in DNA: TGTGCCATCAGCGACAGGGAGGCAGATACGCAGTATTTT. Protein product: CAISDREADTQYF.

CDR3 in amino acids: CASSDRVSVYGYTF. In DNA form, the CDR3 reads TGTGCCAGCAGCGACAGGGTATCGGTCTATGGCTACACCTTC. The rearrangement links TRBV6-1 to TRBJ1-2; 7 positions agree with TRBD1. In germline, CDR1 is MNHNS, CDR2 SASEGT. V was clipped by 6 bases and J by 4 bases; unmatched bases: 8. The CDR3 consists of 14 residues.

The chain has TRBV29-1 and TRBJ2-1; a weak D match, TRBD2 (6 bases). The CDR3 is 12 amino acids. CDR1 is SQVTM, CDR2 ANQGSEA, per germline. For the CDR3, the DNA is TGCACCTTGCGACTAGGGCCCAATGAGCAGTTCTTC. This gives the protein CTLRLGPNEQFF.

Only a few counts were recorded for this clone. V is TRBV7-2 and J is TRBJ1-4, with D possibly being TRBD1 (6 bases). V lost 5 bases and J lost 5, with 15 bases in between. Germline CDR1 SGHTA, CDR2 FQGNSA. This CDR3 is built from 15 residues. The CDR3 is CASSPQDRINEKLFF. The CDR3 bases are TGTGCCAGCAGCCCTCAGGACAGAATAAATGAAAAACTGTTTTTT.

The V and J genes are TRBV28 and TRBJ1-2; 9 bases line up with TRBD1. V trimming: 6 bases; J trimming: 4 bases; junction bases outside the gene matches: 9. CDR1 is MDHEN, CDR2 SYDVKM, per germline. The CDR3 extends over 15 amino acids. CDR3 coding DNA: TGTGCCAGCAGCCCACCCCCGACAGGGGGCTATGGCTACACCTTC. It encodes CASSPPPTGGYGYTF.

DNA for the CDR3: TGTGCCAGCAGTTTTGGGGGGAGTTATGGCTACACCTTC. Its translation is CASSFGGSYGYTF. The chain uses TRBV28 and TRBJ1-2; TRBD1 is a possible D gene (5 bases). Germline loops: CDR1 MDHEN, CDR2 SYDVKM. Trimming left V 3 bases short and J 5 bases short, with 10 bases between. The CDR3 sequence is 13 residues long.

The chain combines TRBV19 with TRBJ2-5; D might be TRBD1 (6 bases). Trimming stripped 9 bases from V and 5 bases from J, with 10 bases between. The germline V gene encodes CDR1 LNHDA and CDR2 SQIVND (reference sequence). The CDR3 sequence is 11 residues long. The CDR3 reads CASRGYETQYF. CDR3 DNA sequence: TGTGCCAGCAGGGGATACGAGACCCAGTACTTC.

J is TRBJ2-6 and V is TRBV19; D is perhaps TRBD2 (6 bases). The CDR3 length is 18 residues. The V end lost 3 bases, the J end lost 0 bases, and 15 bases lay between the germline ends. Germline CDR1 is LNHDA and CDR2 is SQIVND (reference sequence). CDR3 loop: CASSMGRTGPSGANVLTF. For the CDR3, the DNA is TGTGCCAGTAGTATGGGGAGGACGGGTCCCTCTGGGGCCAACGTCCTGACTTTC.

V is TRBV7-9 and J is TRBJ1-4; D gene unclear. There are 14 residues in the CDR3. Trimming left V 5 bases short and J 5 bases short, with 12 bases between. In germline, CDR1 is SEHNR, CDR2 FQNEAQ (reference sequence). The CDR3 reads CASSPLRVNEKLFF. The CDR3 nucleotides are TGTGCCAGCAGCCCGTTGCGGGTGAATGAAAAACTGTTTTTT.

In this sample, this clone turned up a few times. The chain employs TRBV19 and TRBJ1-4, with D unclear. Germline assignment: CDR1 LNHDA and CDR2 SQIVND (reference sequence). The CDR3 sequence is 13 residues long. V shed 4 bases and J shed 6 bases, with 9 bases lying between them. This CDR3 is CASSTRSDEKLFF. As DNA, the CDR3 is TGTGCCAGTAGTACACGGAGTGATGAAAAACTGTTTTTT.

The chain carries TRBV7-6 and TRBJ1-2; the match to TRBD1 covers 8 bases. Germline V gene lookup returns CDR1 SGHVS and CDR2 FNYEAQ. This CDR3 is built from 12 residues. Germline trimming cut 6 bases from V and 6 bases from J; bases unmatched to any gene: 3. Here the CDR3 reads CASSGQGHGYTF. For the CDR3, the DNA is TGTGCCAGCAGTGGACAGGGTCATGGCTACACCTTC.